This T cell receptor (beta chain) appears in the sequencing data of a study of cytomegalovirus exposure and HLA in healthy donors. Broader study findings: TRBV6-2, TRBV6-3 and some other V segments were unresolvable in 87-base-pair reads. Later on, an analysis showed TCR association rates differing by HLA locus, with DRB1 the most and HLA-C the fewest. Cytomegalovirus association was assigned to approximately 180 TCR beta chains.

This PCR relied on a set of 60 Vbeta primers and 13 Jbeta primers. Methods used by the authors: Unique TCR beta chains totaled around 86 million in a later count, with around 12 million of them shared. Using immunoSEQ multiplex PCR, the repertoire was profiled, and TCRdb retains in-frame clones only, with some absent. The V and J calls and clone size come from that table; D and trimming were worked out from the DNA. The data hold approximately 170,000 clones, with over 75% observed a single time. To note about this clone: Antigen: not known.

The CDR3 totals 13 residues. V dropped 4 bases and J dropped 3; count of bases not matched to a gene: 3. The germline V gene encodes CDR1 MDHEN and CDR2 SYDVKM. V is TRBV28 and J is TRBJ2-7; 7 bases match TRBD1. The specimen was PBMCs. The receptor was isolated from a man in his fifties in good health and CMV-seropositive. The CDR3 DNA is TGTGCCAGCAGTTGGGGACAGAACTACGAGCAGTACTTC. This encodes CASSWGQNYEQYF.